The 13 T cell receptor beta chains reported below all come from one sample, sequenced in a study of OX40 agonist ivuxolimab in advanced cancers. The data were produced by immunoSEQ multiplex PCR, yet TCRdb's version contains in-frame clones alone and is incomplete. The sample shows roughly 30,000 clones, 88% of them seen only once. The material was CD4+ or CD8+ T cells sorted from blood, obtained in a trial of the OX40 agonist ivuxolimab. Source of these receptors: an adult with an advanced solid tumor such as melanoma, head and neck, liver or kidney cancer.

This clone has a single count. The J gene is TRBJ1-1, the V gene TRBV10-3; 10 bases line up with TRBD1. Germline CDR1 is ENHRY and CDR2 is SYGVKD. V was pared by 5 bases and J by 3 bases, with 15 bases of the junction left unmatched. The CDR3 covers 18 residues. This chain's CDR3 is CAISYGGQGFSLDTEAFF. CDR3 nucleotide sequence: TGTGCCATCAGTTACGGGGGACAGGGGTTTTCCTTGGACACTGAAGCTTTCTTT.

This chain joins TRBV28 and TRBJ1-6; D remains unclear. The germline V gene encodes CDR1 MDHEN and CDR2 SYDVKM. The CDR3 is 13 residues long. V gave up 3 bases and J gave up 7 bases, with 7 bases separating them. CDR3 in amino acids: CASSFNFNSPLHF. The CDR3 nucleotides are TGTGCCAGCAGTTTCAACTTCAATTCACCCCTCCACTTT.

This chain connects TRBV5-5 to TRBJ1-2, with 8 bases identical to TRBD1. There are 14 residues in the CDR3. The germline V gene has CDR1 SGHKS and CDR2 YYEKEE (reference sequence). With V trimmed by 4 bases and J by 3 bases, 5 bases remained unmatched. CDR3 sequence reads: CASSLTGVDYGYTF. CDR3 sequence (DNA): TGTGCCAGCAGCCTGACAGGGGTTGACTATGGCTACACCTTC.

This chain joins TRBV7-3 and TRBJ2-1; D is uncertain. Trimming left V 5 bases short and J 2 bases short, with 16 bases between. The germline V gene encodes CDR1 SGHTA and CDR2 FQGTGA. The CDR3 is made up of 16 amino acids. The CDR3 DNA is TGTGCCAGCAGCGCGATTCCCGGGCTCGCCTACAATGAGCAGTTCTTC. Protein: CASSAIPGLAYNEQFF.

The V call is TRBV28, the J call TRBJ2-5, with D unclear. This CDR3 comprises 13 residues. Trimming took 7 bases from V and 3 from J, leaving 12 bases between them. Germline V lookup: CDR1 MDHEN, CDR2 SYDVKM. CDR3 loop: CASTPTDKETQYF. DNA for the CDR3: TGTGCCAGCACGCCCACGGATAAAGAGACCCAGTACTTC.

The genes are TRBV13 and TRBJ2-7; D remains unclear. Germline loops: CDR1 PRHDT, CDR2 FYEKMQ (reference sequence). The CDR3 is 13 amino acids. V was pared by 7 bases and J by 0 bases, with 10 bases between. CDR3 DNA sequence: TGTGCCAGCACCCGGCGGCCCTCCTACGAGCAGTACTTC. Translation gives CASTRRPSYEQYF.

CDR3 nucleotide sequence: TGTGCCAGCAGCTTGAGCGGGGTTGGTGAGCAGTTCTTC. This codes for CASSLSGVGEQFF. The chain couples TRBV7-9 to TRBJ2-1; 7 bases agree with TRBD2. The ends lost 3 bases at V and 9 bases at J; junction bases unmatched: 5. The germline V gene encodes CDR1 SEHNR and CDR2 FQNEAQ (reference sequence). The length of the CDR3 is 13 residues.

The rearrangement links TRBV4-1 to TRBJ1-1; unclear D gene. The germline gives CDR1 MGHRA, CDR2 YSYEKL. The CDR3 is 13 residues long. With 5 bases removed from V and 3 bases from J, the gap between germline ends came to 10 bases. CDR3 sequence reads: CASSLGRDTEAFF. CDR3 DNA: TGCGCCAGCAGCTTGGGAAGGGACACTGAAGCTTTCTTT.

V usage is TRBV10-3 and J usage is TRBJ2-5; 11 bases fit TRBD2. The end of the DNA fits TRBJ2-7 better, so the J call may be wrong. The CDR3 runs to 16 residues. Germline V lookup: CDR1 ENHRY, CDR2 SYGVKD. Here the CDR3 DNA reads TGTGCCATCAGTGACGAACTAGCGGGGGCACCCTACGAGCAGTACTTC. This encodes CAISDELAGAPYEQYF.

The CDR3 loop reads CASSYGGGPQETQYF. The CDR3 bases are TGTGCCAGCAGCTACGGGGGAGGCCCCCAAGAGACCCAGTACTTC. This chain joins TRBV11-2 and TRBJ2-5, with D perhaps matching TRBD2 (6 bases). The germline CDR1 and CDR2 sequences are SGHAT and FQNNGV. V was trimmed by 4 bases and J by 1 base, leaving 13 bases between them. The CDR3 is 15 residues long.

The chain joins TRBV6-6 to TRBJ1-1; D is unresolved. The germline V gene encodes CDR1 MNHNY and CDR2 SVGAGI (reference sequence). Between the trimmed V and J ends, which lost 7 bases and 4 bases, there was a span of 10 bases. The CDR3 has 12 residues. The CDR3: CASKEGATEAFF. The CDR3 nucleotides read TGTGCCAGCAAGGAGGGAGCCACTGAAGCTTTCTTT.

This chain links TRBV16 with TRBJ2-5, with D possibly being TRBD2 (6 bases). The V end was cut by 0 bases, the J end by 4 bases, with 12 bases between. Germline V gene data show CDR1 as KGHSY and CDR2 as FQNENV. The CDR3 sequence is 15 residues long. This CDR3 is CASSQSVRAGETQYF. DNA of the CDR3: TGTGCCAGCAGCCAATCGGTCCGAGCGGGAGAGACCCAGTACTTC.

The rearrangement uses TRBV10-2 and TRBJ2-2, with 7 bases lining up with TRBD2. V was pared by 8 bases and J by 8 bases, with 2 bases of the junction left unmatched. This CDR3 spans 11 amino acids. CDR1 and CDR2 from the germline V gene are WSHSY and SAAADI. This CDR3 is CASDSGGELFF. The CDR3 region has the DNA TGCGCCAGCGATAGCGGGGGGGAGCTGTTTTTT.